A single sample is the source of the 2 T cell receptor beta chains below, sequenced in a study of cytomegalovirus exposure and HLA in healthy donors. PCR amplification relied on 60 Vbeta primers (plus 13 Jbeta primers). Clones were read by immunoSEQ multiplex PCR, and TCRdb kept only the in-frame ones, dropping some. The table records over 150,000 clones, 84% of them present only once. The sample was PBMCs. The receptors come from a boy aged 2-15 years in good health and CMV-seronegative.

V usage is TRBV4-1 and J usage is TRBJ1-4, with TRBD1 identical over 7 bases. This CDR3 contains 15 residues. V was clipped by 2 bases and J by 8 bases; unmatched bases: 8. The germline V gene has CDR1 MGHRA and CDR2 YSYEKL. CDR3 protein: CASSQPVDRDEKLFF. The CDR3 coding sequence is TGCGCCAGCAGCCAACCTGTAGACAGGGACGAAAAACTGTTTTTT.

This chain uses TRBV10-3 with TRBJ2-1; 13 nucleotides line up with TRBD2. Unmatched junction bases numbered 8, after V lost 0 bases and J lost 0 bases. Germline values: CDR1 ENHRY, CDR2 SYGVKD. The CDR3 has 20 amino acids. CDR3 sequence (DNA): TGTGCCATCAGTGAGTCTACTAGCGGGAGGGTCCTGAGCTCCTACAATGAGCAGTTCTTC. Its translation is CAISESTSGRVLSSYNEQFF.